This is a list of T cell receptor beta chains from one sample in a study of neurological immune-mediated disorders. Using its own MiXCR run on the 5' RACE reads, TCRdb lists one record per CDR3 protein. This table holds fewer than 90,000 distinct CDR3 sequences, 10% to 13% found once. What was sequenced was PBMCs. These receptors came from a man younger than 40 in good health. Both conserved end residues are part of each CDR3. The D gene is left open where the match is weak. A clone size is listed for some rows: how often the clone was seen (once, few, many), or a class if it is expanded.

>16|TRBV10-3|many|TRBD1|TRBJ2-2
TGTGCCATCAGCGACAATGACAGGGGGCGCGCCGGGGAGCTGTTTTTT
CAISDNDRGRAGELFF
>13|TRBV18|few|NA|TRBJ2-7
TGTGCCAGCTCACTGGTCAGATCCTACGAGCAGTACTTC
CASSLVRSYEQYF
>13|TRBV24-1|many|NA|TRBJ2-7
TGTGCCACCAGTGAACACTGGACTTCCGAGCAGTACTTC
CATSEHWTSEQYF
>14|TRBV29-1|many|TRBD1|TRBJ2-5
TGCAGCGTTGCACCCGGGACAGGGAGAGAGACCCAGTACTTC
CSVAPGTGRETQYF
>15|TRBV7-2|NA|TRBD2|TRBJ2-1
TGTGCCAGCAGCTTAGTTCTAGCGGTCTACAATGAGCAGTTCTTC
CASSLVLAVYNEQFF
>12|TRBV29-1|many|NA|TRBJ2-1
TGCAGCGACCGGAGGGCCTACAATGAGCAGTTCTTC
CSDRRAYNEQFF
>12|TRBV10-1|NA|NA|TRBJ2-3
TGCGCCAGCAGTCGGGACGGAAATACGCAGTATTTT
CASSRDGNTQYF
>13|TRBV5-1|many|NA|TRBJ1-1
TGCGCCAGCAGCTTGCTTGGGAACACTGAAGCTTTCTTT
CASSLLGNTEAFF
>16|TRBV20-1|many|TRBD2|TRBJ2-1
TGCAGTGGCGGATGGTCTGGCGGGAGGTCCTACAATGAGCAGTTCTTC
CSGGWSGGRSYNEQFF
>14|TRBV12-3/TRBV12-4|NA|NA|TRBJ2-7
TGTGCCAGCAGTTCTGGGACCTACTCCTACGAGCAGTACTTC
CASSSGTYSYEQYF
>15|TRBV6-5|NA|NA|TRBJ2-7
TGTGCCAGCAGTCTAAGTCGAACATTTCCCTACGAGCAGTACTTC
CASSLSRTFPYEQYF
>13|TRBV10-3|many|NA|TRBJ1-6
TGTGCCATCAATACCGGTACCAGTTCACCCCTCCACTTT
CAINTGTSSPLHF
>16|TRBV18|many|NA|TRBJ2-1
TGTGCCAGCTCACCACCGTCCAGCGGGTCCCCCGGTGGGCAGTTCTTC
CASSPPSSGSPGGQFF
>15|TRBV4-1|many|NA|TRBJ2-4
TGCGCCAGCAGCCAAGTAGGACGGGGTGAAAACATTCAGTACTTC
CASSQVGRGENIQYF
>14|TRBV9|many|NA|TRBJ2-3
TGTGCCAGCAGCACACCCACGCGAACAGATACGCAGTATTTT
CASSTPTRTDTQYF
>14|TRBV11-2|many|TRBD1|TRBJ1-4
TGTGCCAGCAGCCTGGGACAGGGGTACGAAAAACTGTTTTTT
CASSLGQGYEKLFF
>13|TRBV28|many|NA|TRBJ2-1
TGTGCCAGCAGGGGACGTCCGGGCGATGAGCAGTTCTTC
CASRGRPGDEQFF
>13|TRBV7-2|many|NA|TRBJ2-5
TGTGCCAGTGGAAGAATGCTCCAAGAGACCCAGTACTTC
CASGRMLQETQYF
>17|TRBV5-1|many|NA|TRBJ1-3
TGCGCCAGCAGCGGAAGCGGACACCTGAGCTCTGGAAACACCATATATTTT
CASSGSGHLSSGNTIYF
>12|TRBV5-1|NA|NA|TRBJ2-1
TGCGCCAGCAGGGCGGGACCCAATGAGCAGTTCTTC
CASRAGPNEQFF
>14|TRBV29-1|medium-sized|NA|TRBJ1-4
TGCAGCGTTGAAGGTGGGGGGGAAGGCGAAAAACTGTTTTTT
CSVEGGGEGEKLFF
>13|TRBV18|many|NA|TRBJ2-3
TGTGCCAGCTCACTAAGACAACCAGATACGCAGTATTTT
CASSLRQPDTQYF
>13|TRBV20-1|few|TRBD2|TRBJ2-7
TGCAGTGCCTCCCGGGGCGGGGGGTACGAGCAGTACTTC
CSASRGGGYEQYF
>16|TRBV28|few|NA|TRBJ2-2
TGTGCCAGCACCTTACATCTCGGGGCGGGGACCGGGGAGCTGTTTTTT
CASTLHLGAGTGELFF
>12|TRBV12-3/TRBV12-4|NA|TRBD1|TRBJ2-7
TGTGCCAGCAGCTCCGGGACAGGGGTGCAGTACTTC
CASSSGTGVQYF
>19|TRBV7-3|many|TRBD1|TRBJ2-7
TGTGCCAGCAGCCCGAGGGGGTTTTGGGACAGGGGCCGCGGATACGAGCAGTACTTC
CASSPRGFWDRGRGYEQYF
>14|TRBV4-1|many|NA|TRBJ2-1
TGCGCCAGCAGCCAAGAAAATTGGGGGCATGAGCAGTTCTTC
CASSQENWGHEQFF
>13|TRBV7-2|many|NA|TRBJ1-5
TGTGCCAGCAGTCCAGATAGACTTCAGCCCCAGCATTTT
CASSPDRLQPQHF
>17|TRBV20-1|few|NA|TRBJ2-3
TGCAGTGCTAGGGGAGATGTAAGGGAGAGGGCCACAGATACGCAGTATTTT
CSARGDVRERATDTQYF
>15|TRBV5-1|many|TRBD2|TRBJ2-7
TGCGCCAGCAGCTTGGTGATAGCGGGTAGTGACGAGCAGTACTTC
CASSLVIAGSDEQYF
>18|TRBV7-9|many|TRBD1|TRBJ1-6
TGTGCCAGCAGCCAAAGTCGGACAGGGTACTCCTATAATTCACCCCTCCACTTT
CASSQSRTGYSYNSPLHF
>15|TRBV7-9|NA|NA|TRBJ2-7
TGTGCCAGCAGCTTAGTCCTGGACGGCCCCTACGAGCAGTACTTC
CASSLVLDGPYEQYF
>13|TRBV5-8|many|TRBD1|TRBJ2-7
TGTGCCAGCATGCAGGACAGGACCTACGAGCAGTACTTC
CASMQDRTYEQYF
>16|TRBV7-2|many|NA|TRBJ1-3
TGTGCCAGCAGCTTAATGGGGCCAGGGGCTGGAAACACCATATATTTT
CASSLMGPGAGNTIYF
>15|TRBV28|many|TRBD2|TRBJ2-1
TGTGCCAGCAGGAAGATTAGCGGGAGTGCGGATGAGCAGTTCTTC
CASRKISGSADEQFF
>16|TRBV20-1|many|NA|TRBJ2-4
TGCAGTGCTAGAGAAATGGCGGGACTAGCCAAAAACATTCAGTACTTC
CSAREMAGLAKNIQYF
>17|TRBV15|many|NA|TRBJ2-7
TGTGCCACCAGCAGATCCCAAGGTGGATTCGAGGGGGGCGAGCAGTACTTC
CATSRSQGGFEGGEQYF
>15|TRBV20-1|few|TRBD2|TRBJ2-5
TGCAGTGCTCTACGGACTAGCGGGAGCGAGGGGACCCAGTACTTC
CSALRTSGSEGTQYF
>15|TRBV15|NA|TRBD1|TRBJ2-5
TGTGCCACCAGCTCACCACAGGGGAACCAAGAGACCCAGTACTTC
CATSSPQGNQETQYF
>16|TRBV7-9|NA|NA|TRBJ1-3
TGTGCCAGCAGCTTAAAGGTCCGGAGCTCTGGAAACACCATATATTTT
CASSLKVRSSGNTIYF
>16|TRBV5-1|many|NA|TRBJ2-3
TGCGCCAGCAGCTTGGATTGGGCATTCGGCACAGATACGCAGTATTTT
CASSLDWAFGTDTQYF
>14|TRBV2|many|NA|TRBJ2-7
TGTGCCAGCAGTGACCGGGGTAACTCCTACGAGCAGTACTTC
CASSDRGNSYEQYF
>16|TRBV5-1|many|TRBD2|TRBJ2-7
TGCGCCAGAGACGTACGTCTAGCGGGGGGGTTCTGCGAGCAGTACTTC
CARDVRLAGGFCEQYF
>13|TRBV28|many|NA|TRBJ2-3
TGTGCCAGCAGTTTACTATCCCGCGATACGCAGTATTTT
CASSLLSRDTQYF
>14|TRBV29-1|many|NA|TRBJ1-1
TGCAGCGTTGAAGTCCCGACCTATCACACTGAAGCTTTCTTT
CSVEVPTYHTEAFF
>14|TRBV4-1|NA|TRBD2|TRBJ2-3
TGCGCCAACAGCCTTGGACTAGTCGCAGATACGCAGTATTTT
CANSLGLVADTQYF
>14|TRBV6-4|many|NA|TRBJ2-3
TGTGCCAGCAGTGACGGGCAGGCCACAGATACGCAGTATTTT
CASSDGQATDTQYF
>13|TRBV18|few|NA|TRBJ1-1
TGTGCCAGCGCTACAGCTTCGAACACTGAAGCTTTCTTT
CASATASNTEAFF
>15|TRBV29-1|many|NA|TRBJ1-1
TGCAGCGTGGTCCTTAGCGGGGCGGGTCCCACTGAAGCTTTCTTT
CSVVLSGAGPTEAFF